This is a list of T cell receptor beta chains from one sample in a study of T cell changes during pregnancy in multiple sclerosis. Using immunoSEQ multiplex PCR, the repertoire was profiled, and TCRdb retains in-frame clones only, with some absent. The table shows 75,000 to 95,000 clones, with less than 95% occurring only once. The material sequenced was peripheral blood, taken in the first trimester of pregnancy. The receptors here all came from a female donor in good health, enrolled as a control in a pregnancy study. The CDR3 runs from the conserved cysteine through the conserved F or W. The D gene is left open where the match is weak. Where a row states a size, it is once, few, many or the class of an expanded clone; other rows omit it.

DNA: TGTGCCAGCAGCTTAGAATCGGGACACCAAGAAGCTTTCTTT
CDR3: CASSLESGHQEAFF
size: .
length: 14
D: .
J: TRBJ1-1
V: TRBV7-9

DNA: TGTGCCAGTAGTCCACGACAGGGTGATAATGGCTACACCTTC
CDR3: CASSPRQGDNGYTF
size: few
length: 14
D: TRBD1
J: TRBJ1-2
V: TRBV19

DNA: TGTGCCACCAGCAGAGGGACAGGGGACGAGCAGTACTTC
CDR3: CATSRGTGDEQYF
size: .
length: 13
D: TRBD1
J: TRBJ2-7
V: TRBV15

DNA: TGCGCCAGCAGCAATAGCAGGGGGCTCAGGACAGATACGCAGTATTTT
CDR3: CASSNSRGLRTDTQYF
size: once
length: 16
D: TRBD1
J: TRBJ2-3
V: TRBV4-3

DNA: TGTGCCATCAGAGGGGGCCCGCTACTCTCCTATGGCTACACCTTC
CDR3: CAIRGGPLLSYGYTF
size: .
length: 15
D: TRBD1
J: TRBJ1-2
V: TRBV10-3

DNA: TGTGCCAGCAGTGAAGAGGGAGGTCTAGCCAAAAACATTCAGTACTTC
CDR3: CASSEEGGLAKNIQYF
size: few
length: 16
D: .
J: TRBJ2-4
V: TRBV25-1

DNA: TGTGCCAGCAGCCATACCCGCGGGGGGGAGACCCAGTACTTC
CDR3: CASSHTRGGETQYF
size: .
length: 14
D: TRBD2
J: TRBJ2-5
V: TRBV4-2

DNA: TGTGCCAGCAGTCAACAGGGGGCTTCCTATGGCTACACCTTC
CDR3: CASSQQGASYGYTF
size: .
length: 14
D: TRBD1
J: TRBJ1-2
V: TRBV6-6

DNA: TGCGCCAGCAGCCTGGTTTTTGGCCAGCAGCCCCAGCATTTT
CDR3: CASSLVFGQQPQHF
size: .
length: 14
D: .
J: TRBJ1-5
V: TRBV5-1

DNA: TGTGCCAGCAGTTACTCGTCGTCTAGCTATGGCTACACCTTC
CDR3: CASSYSSSSYGYTF
size: once
length: 14
D: .
J: TRBJ1-2
V: TRBV6-5